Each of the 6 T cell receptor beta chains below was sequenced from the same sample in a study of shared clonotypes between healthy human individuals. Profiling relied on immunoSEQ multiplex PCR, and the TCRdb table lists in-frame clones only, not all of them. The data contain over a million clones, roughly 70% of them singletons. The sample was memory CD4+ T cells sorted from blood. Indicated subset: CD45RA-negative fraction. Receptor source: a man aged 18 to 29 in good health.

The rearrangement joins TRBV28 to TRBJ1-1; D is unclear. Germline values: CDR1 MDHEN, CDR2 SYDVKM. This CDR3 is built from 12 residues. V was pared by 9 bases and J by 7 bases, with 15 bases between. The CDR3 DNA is TGTGCCAGTCAGTCCCAACTGGGTGAAGCTTTCTTT. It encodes CASQSQLGEAFF.

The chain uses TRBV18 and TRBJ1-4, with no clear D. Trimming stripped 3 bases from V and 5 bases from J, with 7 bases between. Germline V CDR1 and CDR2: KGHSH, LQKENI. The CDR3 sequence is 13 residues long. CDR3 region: CASSPLLNEKLFF. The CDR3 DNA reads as TGTGCCAGCTCACCTTTGCTGAATGAAAAACTGTTTTTT.

This CDR3 is CASWGRQQEQYF. As DNA, the CDR3 is TGTGCCTCATGGGGCAGACAGCAGGAGCAGTACTTC. V usage is TRBV25-1 and J usage is TRBJ2-7; a weak D match, TRBD1 (5 bases). V was shortened by 11 bases and J by 7 bases, with 18 bases between the two germline ends. The CDR3 length is 12 residues. Looked up from germline, CDR1 is MGHDK and CDR2 is SYGVNS.

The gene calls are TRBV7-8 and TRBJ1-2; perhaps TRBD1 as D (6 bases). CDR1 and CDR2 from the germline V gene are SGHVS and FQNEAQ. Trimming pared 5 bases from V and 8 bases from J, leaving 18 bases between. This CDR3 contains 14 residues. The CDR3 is CASSVGGVPVGYTF. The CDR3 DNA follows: TGTGCCAGCAGCGTAGGGGGGGTCCCCGTGGGCTACACCTTC.

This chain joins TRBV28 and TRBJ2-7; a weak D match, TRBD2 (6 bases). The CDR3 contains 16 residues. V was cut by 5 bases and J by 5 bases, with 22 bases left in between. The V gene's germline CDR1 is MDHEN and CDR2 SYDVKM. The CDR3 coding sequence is TGTGCCAGCAGTCCTCGATATAGAGGGACTCTACACGAGCAGTACTTC. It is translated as CASSPRYRGTLHEQYF.

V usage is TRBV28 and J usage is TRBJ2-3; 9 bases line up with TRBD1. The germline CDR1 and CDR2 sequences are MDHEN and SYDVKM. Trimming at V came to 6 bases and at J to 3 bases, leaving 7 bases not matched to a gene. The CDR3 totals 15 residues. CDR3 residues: CASRAPDRGTDTQYF. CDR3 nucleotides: TGTGCCAGCAGAGCTCCGGACAGGGGAACAGATACGCAGTATTTT.